A selection of T cell receptor beta chains follows, all from one sample in a study of cytomegalovirus exposure and HLA in healthy donors. Clones were sequenced by immunoSEQ multiplex PCR, and TCRdb holds only the in-frame ones, with some missing. The sample lists more than 200,000 clones; about 85% were seen once. The sequenced sample consisted of PBMCs. Receptors were obtained from a human donor in good health. Both conserved end residues are part of each CDR3. A D gene is named only where the DNA matches it firmly. Where a row states a size, it is once, few, many or the class of an expanded clone; other rows omit it.

size	V	J	D	CDR3	DNA
.	TRBV4-2	TRBJ2-7	.	CASSQDWHEQYF	TGTGCCAGCAGCCAAGATTGGCACGAGCAGTACTTC
.	TRBV19	TRBJ2-7	.	CASSPTRGKGYEQYF	TGTGCCAGTAGCCCGACCCGGGGGAAAGGGTACGAGCAGTACTTC
.	TRBV6-1	TRBJ1-5	TRBD1	CASSPDQGVAPQHF	TGTGCCAGCAGTCCAGATCAGGGGGTAGCGCCCCAGCATTTT
.	TRBV4-3	TRBJ2-7	TRBD1	CASSQEVRGPEQYF	TGCGCCAGCAGCCAAGAAGTCAGGGGGCCCGAGCAGTACTTC
.	TRBV5-1	TRBJ2-7	TRBD2	CASSLAGSGRAISYEQYF	TGCGCCAGCAGCTTGGCTGGTAGCGGGAGGGCCATCTCCTACGAGCAGTACTTC
.	TRBV7-9	TRBJ1-5	.	CASSLAEEQPQHF	TGTGCCAGCAGCTTAGCAGAGGAGCAGCCCCAGCATTTT
.	TRBV29-1	TRBJ1-5	TRBD1	CSVQGQGDQPQHF	TGCAGCGTCCAGGGACAGGGCGATCAGCCCCAGCATTTT
.	TRBV18	TRBJ2-1	TRBD2	CASSLTSGTYNEQFF	TGTGCCAGCTCCCTGACTAGCGGAACCTACAATGAGCAGTTCTTC
.	TRBV28	TRBJ2-5	.	CASSLYNEETQYF	TGTGCCAGCAGTTTATATAATGAAGAGACCCAGTACTTC
.	TRBV30	TRBJ2-3	.	CAWGAGTDTQYF	TGTGCCTGGGGGGCCGGCACAGATACGCAGTATTTT
.	TRBV5-1	TRBJ1-2	TRBD1	CASSFGQAKEYGYTF	TGCGCCAGCAGCTTCGGACAGGCTAAGGAATATGGCTACACCTTC
.	TRBV4-3	TRBJ2-5	TRBD2	CASSQEIAGGRGTQYF	TGCGCCAGCAGCCAAGAGATAGCGGGAGGGAGGGGGACCCAGTACTTC
.	TRBV9	TRBJ1-4	.	CASSLGGWGRLNEKLFF	TGTGCCAGCAGCTTAGGGGGATGGGGGCGGCTTAATGAAAAACTGTTTTTT
.	TRBV28	TRBJ2-7	.	CASRLAFAANEQYF	TGTGCCAGCAGGTTAGCGTTCGCCGCAAACGAGCAGTACTTC
.	TRBV28	TRBJ2-1	.	CASGPSSLNYNEQFF	TGTGCCAGCGGACCTAGCTCCCTTAATTACAATGAGCAGTTCTTC
.	TRBV5-1	TRBJ2-1	TRBD1	CASSLGQGASYNEQFF	TGCGCCAGCAGCTTGGGACAGGGGGCCTCCTACAATGAGCAGTTCTTC
.	TRBV7-9	TRBJ2-2	.	CASSPGGANTGELFF	TGTGCCAGCAGTCCCGGGGGTGCGAACACCGGGGAGCTGTTTTTT
.	TRBV27	TRBJ1-6	.	CASSLSRGNNSPLHF	TGTGCCAGCAGTTTATCGCGCGGAAATAATTCACCCCTCCACTTT
.	TRBV6-6	TRBJ1-1	.	CASSYRGSEAFF	TGTGCCAGCAGTTACAGGGGATCTGAAGCTTTCTTT
once	TRBV19	TRBJ1-1	TRBD1	CASSRQGEAFF	TGTGCCAGTAGCCGACAGGGTGAAGCTTTCTTT
.	TRBV15	TRBJ2-4	TRBD1	CATSRPGQEMLAKNIQYF	TGTGCCACCAGCAGACCGGGACAGGAGATGCTAGCCAAAAACATTCAGTACTTC
few	TRBV14	TRBJ1-5	TRBD1	CASSQDDRGLGNQPQHF	TGTGCCAGCAGCCAAGACGACAGGGGGCTGGGCAATCAGCCCCAGCATTTT
.	TRBV23-1	TRBJ2-7	TRBD1	CASSQSWTGEAEQYF	TGCGCCAGCAGTCAATCGTGGACAGGGGAGGCCGAGCAGTACTTC
.	TRBV4-1	TRBJ2-1	.	CASSQVSRGEGEQFF	TGCGCCAGCAGCCAAGTTTCCAGGGGAGAAGGTGAGCAGTTCTTC
.	TRBV27	TRBJ2-1	TRBD2	CASSLRLAGYNEQFF	TGTGCCAGCAGTTTACGGCTAGCGGGATACAATGAGCAGTTCTTC
.	TRBV29-1	TRBJ2-7	.	CSVEIVQGGTYEQYF	TGCAGCGTTGAAATAGTGCAGGGGGGAACCTACGAGCAGTACTTC
once	TRBV10-3	TRBJ2-1	TRBD2	CAISGGGGSYNEQFF	TGTGCCATCAGTGGGGGCGGGGGCTCCTACAATGAGCAGTTCTTC
.	TRBV7-9	TRBJ2-2	TRBD2	CASSFPNSGRTGELFF	TGTGCCAGCAGCTTCCCGAATAGCGGGAGAACCGGGGAGCTGTTTTTT
.	TRBV5-4	TRBJ2-7	TRBD2	CASSPGTSGYEQYF	TGTGCCAGCAGCCCCGGGACTAGCGGTTACGAGCAGTACTTC
.	TRBV27	TRBJ2-1	.	CASSLGLSPYNEQFF	TGTGCCAGCAGTCTCGGACTGAGCCCTTACAATGAGCAGTTCTTC
.	TRBV9	TRBJ1-3	.	CASSVGAQSSGNTIYF	TGTGCCAGCAGCGTAGGGGCACAGAGCTCTGGAAACACCATATATTTT
.	TRBV18	TRBJ2-5	.	CASSPRVETQYF	TGTGCCAGCTCACCCCGGGTGGAGACCCAGTACTTC
.	TRBV15	TRBJ1-2	TRBD1	CATSRTRQGAYGYTF	TGTGCCACCAGCAGAACCAGACAGGGGGCCTATGGCTACACCTTC
.	TRBV7-3	TRBJ2-1	TRBD2	CASSLNGPLGTKQFF	TGTGCCAGCAGCTTAAATGGTCCCTTAGGGACTAAGCAGTTCTTC
.	TRBV5-1	TRBJ2-1	TRBD2	CASSPRLAGGPYNEQFF	TGCGCCAGCAGCCCTCGACTAGCGGGAGGGCCTTACAATGAGCAGTTCTTC
.	TRBV2	TRBJ2-7	TRBD1	CASSDGTGAYEQYF	TGTGCCAGCAGTGATGGGACAGGAGCCTACGAGCAGTACTTC
once	TRBV7-9	TRBJ2-5	TRBD1	CASSDPTGGRETQYF	TGTGCCAGCAGCGACCCGACAGGGGGCAGAGAGACCCAGTACTTC